This T cell receptor beta chain is drawn from a study of beta chain features in type 1 diabetes (dated 2018 in TCRdb). About the full investigation: Mean age, gender distribution, total cell number and subset yield were not different between patients and healthy donors. A total of under 140,000,000 sorted cells were examined across all samples, and the number of cells per subset was strongly correlated with RNA yield. The study compared the TCRB repertoires of sorted circulating CD4+ T cell subsets in recently diagnosed type 1 diabetes patients with those in matched healthy donors. Regulatory and stem cell-like memory subsets were isolated from only 8 patients and about 8 healthy donors, whereas naive and central memory subsets came from all 30 or so donors.

Each donor gave one peripheral blood draw, around 100 mL on average, collected into heparinised tubes. Using a panel that included CD45RO, CCR7, CD25, CD127, CD95 and CD27, naive, central memory, regulatory and stem cell-like memory CD4+ T cells were sorted on a BD FACSAria II. Every sorted population had a purity above 95%. PBMCs were isolated right away by Lymphoprep density gradient centrifugation and were stained directly, without culture. To minimize batch effects, samples were stained and sorted in pairs, one healthy donor with one patient per experiment. All of the isolated RNA was reverse transcribed with the High Capacity cDNA Reverse Transcription Kit, so expressed TCRB transcripts were sequenced. Naive, central memory and regulatory T cell samples underwent deep immunoSEQ sequencing, averaging around 3.6 million total reads per sample. Sorted cells were lysed in RLT buffer, and RNA was extracted using DNase-treated RNeasy Micro or Mini kits according to cell number. Each cell subset was processed separately to prevent cross-contamination, with patient and healthy donor samples processed together. Using the immunoSEQ multiplex PCR, TCRB sequences were amplified from cDNA into 87-bp fragments spanning the CDR3 region. The amplicons were sequenced using the Illumina HiSeq platform. On the authors' methods: Synthetic template baselines were used to correct PCR bias computationally, reads within Hamming distance 2 were collapsed, and singletons that could not be merged were discarded. Reads were aligned against IMGT so that V, D and J genes, CDR3 length and insertions or deletions at six rearrangement sites could be assigned. Within each subset, clonotype counts were normalized to the number of sorted cells before true diversity and Gini coefficients were calculated with the tcR R package. The overlap coefficient, calculated on TCRB nucleotide sequences, was used to quantify repertoire sharing. TCRdb provides this immuneACCESS table in a form limited to in-frame rearrangements. Some clones are lacking; in checked studies, under half of them reflect an unresolved V gene, and why the rest are absent is not known. Clone size and the V and J calls come from that table; the DNA yielded D and trimming. In this sample the table shows 250,000 to 350,000 clones, about 15% of which occur a single time. Of the sample, 6.7% falls within the top ten clones.

Regarding this clone: Its antigen has not been determined. Per-base qualities were not stored, and no clone one base away is much larger.

What the research found in general, with its limitations: Because the HLA sub-analyses included only small numbers of individuals, any influence of HLA type on TCRB rearrangement was left unresolved. Because cDNA rather than genomic DNA was sequenced, highly expressing activated cells could have been over-represented, although no difference in activation and CD3 levels was found between groups. Fewer insertions and more nucleotide deletions at VDJ recombination sites were observed in patients with type 1 diabetes, implying thymic rearrangement abnormalities. Naive, central memory and regulatory TCRB repertoires appeared to be more alike among patients than among healthy donors. In all four CD4+ subsets, TCRB CDR3 length was moderately but significantly shorter in type 1 diabetes patients. PCR may preferentially amplify shorter templates, but because patient and control samples were amplified and corrected together, any resulting skew would affect both groups equally.

Sequences GTSNPN (CDR1) and SVGIG (CDR2) are obtained from the germline V gene (reference sequence). V lost 0 bases and J lost 7 bases; the stretch between them is 15 bases long. From cysteine to phenylalanine, the CDR3 is 14 amino acids long. The retained sequence is limited to the CDR3, 42 bases, with the frame set at the first base. The receptor was derived from a man aged 25-45 years in good health. The chain was built from TRBV30 and TRBJ1-1, with a weak D call of TRBD1 (6 bases match). The sample taken for sequencing was central memory CD4+ T cells from blood. For the CDR3, the sequence is CAWSVRGGQSEAFF. The nucleotides read TGTGCCTGGAGTGTACGGGGGGGGCAGAGTGAAGCTTTCTTT.